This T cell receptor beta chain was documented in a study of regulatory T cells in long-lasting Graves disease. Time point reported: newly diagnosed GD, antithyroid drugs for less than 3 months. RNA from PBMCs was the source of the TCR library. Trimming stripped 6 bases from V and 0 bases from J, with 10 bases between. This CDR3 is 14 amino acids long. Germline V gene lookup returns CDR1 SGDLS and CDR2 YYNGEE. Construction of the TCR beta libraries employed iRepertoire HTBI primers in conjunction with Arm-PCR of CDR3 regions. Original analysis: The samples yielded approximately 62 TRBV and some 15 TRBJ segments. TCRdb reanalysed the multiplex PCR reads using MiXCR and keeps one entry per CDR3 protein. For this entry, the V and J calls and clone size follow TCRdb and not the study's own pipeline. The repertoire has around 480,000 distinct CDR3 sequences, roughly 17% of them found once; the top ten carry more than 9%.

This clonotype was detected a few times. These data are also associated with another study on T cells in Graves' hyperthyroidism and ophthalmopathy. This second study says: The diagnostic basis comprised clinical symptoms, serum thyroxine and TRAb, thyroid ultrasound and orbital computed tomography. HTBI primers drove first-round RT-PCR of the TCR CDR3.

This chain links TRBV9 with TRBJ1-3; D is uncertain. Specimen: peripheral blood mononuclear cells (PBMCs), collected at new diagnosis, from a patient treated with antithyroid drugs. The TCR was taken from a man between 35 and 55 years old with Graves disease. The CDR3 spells CASTAEHSGNTIYF. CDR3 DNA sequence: TGTGCCAGCACCGCAGAGCACTCTGGAAACACCATATATTTT.